The 25 T cell receptor beta chains below were found in one sample sequenced in a study of CD8 T cells in ankylosing spondylitis (dated by TCRdb to the late 2010s). These receptors have no known antigen. Broad study findings and their caveats: A TCR beta motif made up of about eight highly homologous amino acid variants appeared to be characteristic of blood from ankylosing spondylitis patients.

The method was 5' RACE. Data came from an Illumina HiSeq 2500. TCRdb applied fastp at Q25 and MiXCR to the public reads, then kept only in-frame beta chains. Every distinct CDR3 protein forms one entry, paired with its most common genes and DNA. The sample table records fewer than 400,000 distinct CDR3 sequences; 6.5% to 10% of these occur just once. The ten largest clones take up just over 14% of the sample. The source material was blood, either unsorted or a sorted T cell fraction (not recorded which). These receptors all stem from a male donor with ankylosing spondylitis.

On this clonotype itself: A much larger clone differs by one base, so this may be a read error. The V call is TRBV5-1, the J call TRBJ1-1, with a tentative D call TRBD1 (5 bases). This CDR3 contains 13 residues. Germline CDR1 and CDR2: SGHRS and YFSETQ. With 0 bases removed from V and 8 bases from J, the gap between germline ends came to 11 bases. CDR3: CASSLAEQVEAFF. Written as DNA, the CDR3 is TGCGCCAGCAGCTTGGCCGAACAGGTGGAAGCTTTCTTT.

This clonotype occurred a few times. The genes are TRBV4-3 and TRBJ2-1; 9 nucleotides align to TRBD2. CDR3 length equals 16 residues. Germline V gene lookup returns CDR1 LGHNA and CDR2 YSLEER. The ends lost 1 base at V and 7 bases at J; junction bases unmatched: 8. The DNA for the CDR3 is TGCGCCAGCAGCCAAGGTCCTAGCGGGGTCGGTAATGAGCAGTTCTTC. Translated: CASSQGPSGVGNEQFF.

The chain carries TRBV28 and TRBJ2-3; perhaps TRBD2 as D (6 bases). With 10 bases removed from V and 6 bases from J, the gap between germline ends came to 23 bases. The V gene's germline CDR1 is MDHEN and CDR2 SYDVKM. This CDR3 comprises 15 residues. The CDR3 spells CATLPTGTPRDTQYF. The CDR3 DNA reads TGTGCCACCCTACCAACCGGGACTCCCCGGGATACGCAGTATTTT.

This clonotype appeared a few times. V and J are TRBV28 and TRBJ2-6; 7 bases map to TRBD1. The V gene's germline CDR1 is MDHEN and CDR2 SYDVKM. The CDR3 runs to 19 residues. V was pared by 6 bases and J by 0 bases, with 14 bases of the junction left unmatched. In DNA, the CDR3 is TGTGCCAGCAGGACGGGACAGCCGGTCACTAGCTCTGGGGCCAACGTCCTGACTTTC. It translates to CASRTGQPVTSSGANVLTF.

The CDR3 here is CASSALVQGGTEAFF. CDR3 coding DNA: TGTGCCAGCAGCGCCCTAGTCCAGGGGGGCACTGAAGCTTTCTTT. J is TRBJ1-1 and V is TRBV6-1; 7 nucleotides match TRBD1. V gave up 6 bases and J gave up 4 bases; unmatched junction bases: 11. CDR1 MNHNS and CDR2 SASEGT come from the germline V gene. This CDR3 has 15 amino acids.

This clonotype was observed many times. V gene TRBV7-9 combines with J gene TRBJ2-7, with D unclear. Trimming cost V 1 base and J 0 bases, with 7 bases left between them. Germline-derived CDR1 and CDR2 are SEHNR and FQNEAQ (reference sequence). This CDR3 has 14 residues. CDR3 sequence reads: CASSLEGNSYEQYF. The CDR3 coding sequence is TGTGCCAGCAGCTTAGAAGGGAACTCCTACGAGCAGTACTTC.

J is TRBJ2-2 and V is TRBV2; 9 bases line up with TRBD1. The CDR3 covers 13 residues. In germline, CDR1 is SNHLY, CDR2 FYNNEI. V shed 10 bases, J shed 6 bases, and the junction held 6 bases outside the gene matches. The CDR3 loop is CATGQGWAGELFF. The CDR3 coding sequence is TGTGCCACCGGACAGGGGTGGGCCGGGGAGCTGTTTTTT.

This clonotype was observed many times. The V call is TRBV9, the J call TRBJ2-1, with 16 nucleotides matching TRBD2. Germline V lookup: CDR1 SGDLS, CDR2 YYNGEE. There are 17 residues in the CDR3. J was trimmed by 5 bases and V by 8 bases; bases with no gene match: 10. In nucleotides, the CDR3 is TGTGCCAGTAATCCGGGACTAGCGGGAGGGTTCCACAATGAGCAGTTCTTC. It specifies CASNPGLAGGFHNEQFF.

This clonotype was recorded a few times. V and J are TRBV29-1 and TRBJ1-5; TRBD1 aligns across 9 bases. The CDR3 extends over 13 amino acids. V lost 4 bases, J lost 4 bases, and 2 bases stayed unmatched. Looked up from germline, CDR1 is SQVTM and CDR2 is ANQGSEA. For the CDR3, the DNA is TGCAGCGTTGGGGACAGGGTAAATCAGCCCCAGCATTTT. Protein product: CSVGDRVNQPQHF.

This clonotype was seen only a few times. J is TRBJ1-1 and V is TRBV4-2; D remains ambiguous. Germline lookup yields CDR1 LGHNA and CDR2 YNFKEQ. The V and J ends lost 2 bases and 11 bases respectively, with 15 bases between them. CDR3 length: 13 amino acids. The DNA for the CDR3 is TGTGCCAGCAGCCAACAGTGGACCTCCCTGGCTTTCTTT. Protein: CASSQQWTSLAFF.

A few counts support this clonotype. The rearrangement links TRBV14 to TRBJ1-1, with D unclear. V was cut by 4 bases and J by 12 bases, with 18 bases left in between. The CDR3 loop spans 13 amino acids. CDR1 and CDR2 from the germline V gene are SGHDN and FVKESK. CDR3 region: CASSLPPSVETFF. CDR3 coding DNA: TGTGCCAGCAGCCTCCCCCCAAGTGTTGAGACTTTCTTT.

The CDR3 nucleotides are TGTGCCTCGTCCGACGCGGGAGGGCCTGAATCAGATACGCAGTATTTT. Translated, it gives CASSDAGGPESDTQYF. The chain couples TRBV24-1 to TRBJ2-3; 9 nucleotides agree with TRBD2. Germline V gene sequence: CDR1 KGHDR, CDR2 SFDVKD. The V gene end was trimmed by 12 bases and the J gene end by 4 bases; junction bases not matched to a gene: 16. The CDR3 extends over 16 amino acids.

V is TRBV6-5 and J is TRBJ1-1, with TRBD1 matching over 12 bases. CDR3 length equals 18 residues. With V trimmed by 0 bases and J by 3 bases, 8 bases remained unmatched. Germline V CDR1 and CDR2: MNHEY, SVGAGI. The CDR3 loop is CASSYSTGTGGAYTEAFF. DNA of the CDR3: TGTGCCAGCAGTTACTCGACCGGGACAGGGGGCGCATACACTGAAGCTTTCTTT.

Many counts were recorded for this clonotype. V and J are TRBV29-1 and TRBJ2-5; D might be TRBD2 (6 bases). Germline-derived CDR1 and CDR2 are SQVTM and ANQGSEA. V dropped 0 bases and J dropped 7 bases, with 12 bases sitting between them. The length of the CDR3 is 13 residues. CDR3 DNA sequence: TGCAGCGTTGAAGATGGGGGGTCCGTGACCCAGTACTTC. Amino acids: CSVEDGGSVTQYF.

This clonotype was detected only a few times. The rearrangement joins TRBV13 to TRBJ2-3; D gene uncertain. CDR1 PRHDT and CDR2 FYEKMQ come from the germline V gene (reference sequence). The CDR3 has 14 amino acids. Trimming stripped 2 bases from V and 6 bases from J, with 12 bases between. CDR3 sequence (DNA): TGTGCCAGCAGCTTAAGGTTTAGGAAGGATACGCAGTATTTT. Translated, it gives CASSLRFRKDTQYF.

This chain uses TRBV15 with TRBJ2-7; 8 nucleotides align to TRBD1. V lost 8 bases, J lost 3 bases, and 3 bases stayed unmatched. CDR1 and CDR2 from the germline V gene are LNHNV and YYDKDF (reference sequence). This CDR3 is 12 amino acids long. The CDR3 sequence is CATRGTGYEQYF. CDR3 sequence (DNA): TGTGCCACCCGCGGGACAGGCTACGAGCAGTACTTC.

This clonotype has more than one count but fewer than ten. The chain recombines TRBV30 with TRBJ1-2; TRBD1 aligns across 8 bases. Germline V lookup: CDR1 GTSNPN, CDR2 SVGIG (reference sequence). This CDR3 has 13 residues. The V and J ends lost 5 bases and 3 bases, in that order; junction bases with no gene match: 5. The CDR3 loop reads CAWGRGLDYGYTF. Here the CDR3 DNA reads TGTGCCTGGGGCAGGGGGCTGGACTATGGCTACACCTTC.

The V and J genes are TRBV7-6 and TRBJ1-3; D remains ambiguous. The germline V gene encodes CDR1 SGHVS and CDR2 FNYEAQ. The CDR3 contains 15 residues. Trimming pared 4 bases from V and 0 bases from J, leaving 10 bases between. The CDR3 coding sequence is TGTGCCAGCAGCTCTGGGAGGGCCTCTGGAAACACCATATATTTT. Translating it yields CASSSGRASGNTIYF.

This clonotype was seen repeatedly, ten times or more. The V call is TRBV20-1, the J call TRBJ1-2; TRBD1 matches 8 bases. CDR3 length: 17 residues. Germline CDR1 reads DFQATT; CDR2 reads SNEGSKA (reference sequence). The CDR3 spells CSVGKRTGPLGEYGYTF. The CDR3 DNA is TGCAGCGTGGGGAAACGGACAGGGCCTTTAGGAGAATATGGCTACACCTTC.

The rearrangement joins TRBV7-3 to TRBJ2-3; 11 nucleotides agree with TRBD2. CDR3 length equals 15 residues. Germline assignment: CDR1 SGHTA and CDR2 FQGTGA. Trimming took 5 bases from V and 7 from J; bases not matched to a gene: 8. CDR3 residues: CASSLWSSGGNTQYF. CDR3 DNA: TGTGCCAGCAGCCTTTGGTCTAGCGGGGGGAATACGCAGTATTTT. The whole variable domain, filled in from reference TRBV7-3 and TRBJ2-3, reads GAGVSQTPSNKVTEKGKYVELRCDPISGHTALYWYRQSLGQGPEFLIYFQGTGAADDSGLPNDRFFAVRPEGSVSTLKIQRTERGDSAVYLCASSLWSSGGNTQYFGPGTRLTVL.

This rearrangement joins TRBV7-9 to TRBJ2-3; D ambiguous. Germline V gene data show CDR1 as SEHNR and CDR2 as FQNEAQ (reference sequence). Trimming removed 6 bases from V and 9 bases from J, with 13 bases in between. There are 12 residues in the CDR3. The CDR3 protein is CASRQTQVTQYF. CDR3 nucleotides: TGTGCCAGCAGACAGACACAAGTCACGCAGTATTTT.

The CDR3 region has the DNA TGTGCCAGCAGCCGACAGGACAGGAGCTTCCTCGAGCAGTACTTC. Protein: CASSRQDRSFLEQYF. V usage is TRBV14 and J usage is TRBJ2-7, with 7 bases that match TRBD1. V was clipped by 4 bases and J by 6 bases; unmatched bases: 12. The germline gives CDR1 SGHDN, CDR2 FVKESK. The CDR3 runs 15 residues.

The gene calls are TRBV7-2 and TRBJ2-5, with a tentative D call TRBD2 (6 bases). The V gene's germline CDR1 is SGHTA and CDR2 FQGNSA. V lost 4 bases to trimming and J lost 5 bases, with 17 bases between them. This CDR3 comprises 15 residues. The CDR3 spells CASSSQGLAHETQYF. The CDR3 region has the DNA TGTGCCAGCAGCTCCCAGGGACTCGCCCATGAGACCCAGTACTTC.

This clonotype appeared many times. The chain combines TRBV14 with TRBJ2-1; no clear D gene. Per the germline V gene, CDR1 is SGHDN and CDR2 is FVKESK. V lost 1 base to trimming and J lost 4 bases, with 5 bases between them. CDR3 length: 13 residues. The CDR3 here is CASSQGYYNEQFF. The CDR3 DNA sequence: TGTGCCAGCAGCCAAGGTTATTACAATGAGCAGTTCTTC.

The chain recombines TRBV7-9 with TRBJ1-1; possibly TRBD1 for D (6 bases). The germline V and J ends were trimmed by 8 bases and 3 bases, with 13 bases remaining between them. The CDR3 has 13 residues. The germline gives CDR1 SEHNR, CDR2 FQNEAQ (reference sequence). The DNA for the CDR3 is TGTGCCAGCGTAGTGGGGGGCTACACTGAAGCTTTCTTT. Protein sequence: CASVVGGYTEAFF.